A single sample gave rise to the 20 T cell receptor beta chains below, sequenced in a study of blood T cell repertoires in COVID-19. Profiled with immunoSEQ multiplex PCR; TCRdb holds only in-frame clones, not every one. There are about 190,000 clones in the sample; more than 70% occur only once, and 6.2% lies in the top ten. What was sequenced was peripheral blood. These receptors were taken from a woman between 35 and 50 years old who had recovered from COVID-19.

This clone came up once. The rearrangement joins TRBV28 to TRBJ1-1, with D possibly being TRBD1 (5 bases). The CDR3 is made up of 16 amino acids. Trimming stripped 3 bases from V and 4 bases from J, with 18 bases between. CDR1 is MDHEN and CDR2 is SYDVKM in the germline V gene. The CDR3 is CASSFVASLRGTEAFF. Written as DNA, the CDR3 is TGTGCCAGCAGTTTTGTGGCCTCACTAAGGGGCACTGAAGCTTTCTTT.

There are a few counts of this clone. This chain uses TRBV15 with TRBJ2-1; D may be TRBD1 (6 bases). Germline CDR1 LNHNV, CDR2 YYDKDF (reference sequence). V was shortened by 3 bases and J by 7 bases, with 10 bases between the two germline ends. This CDR3 has 13 amino acids. Here the CDR3 reads CATSSLRGNEQFF. DNA of the CDR3: TGTGCCACCAGCAGCCTCAGGGGTAATGAGCAGTTCTTC.

The V gene is TRBV7-2, the J gene TRBJ2-3, with 8 positions matching TRBD2. V was clipped by 11 bases and J by 6 bases; unmatched bases: 13. From germline, CDR1 is SGHTA and CDR2 FQGNSA. The CDR3 is 14 residues long. This chain's CDR3 is CAGRTPGGWDTQYF. Here the CDR3 DNA reads TGTGCCGGTCGAACCCCGGGGGGGTGGGATACGCAGTATTTT.

This clone was seen a handful of times. The chain employs TRBV11-2 and TRBJ2-7, with TRBD2 matching 9 bases. CDR3 length: 17 residues. Germline trimming cut 4 bases from V and 3 bases from J; bases unmatched to any gene: 13. Looked up from germline, CDR1 is SGHAT and CDR2 is FQNNGV. The CDR3 nucleotides read TGTGCCAGCAGCTCAGGCGAAGGGGCAGCGGGAGGCTACGAGCAGTACTTC. It encodes CASSSGEGAAGGYEQYF.

The chain couples TRBV7-2 to TRBJ1-1; the D gene is possibly TRBD1 (6 bases). Germline V lookup: CDR1 SGHTA, CDR2 FQGNSA. This CDR3 is built from 18 residues. Trimming left V 3 bases short and J 4 bases short, with 24 bases between. CDR3 residues: CASSFNHQGSRGFTEAFF. Written as DNA, the CDR3 is TGTGCCAGCAGCTTCAACCATCAGGGGTCGCGGGGGTTCACTGAAGCTTTCTTT. The full variable domain, rest sourced from reference TRBV7-2 and TRBJ1-1, is GAGVSQSPSNKVTEKGKDVELRCDPISGHTALYWYRQSLGQGLEFLIYFQGNSAPDKSGLPSDRFSAERTGGSVSTLTIQRTQQEDSAVYLCASSFNHQGSRGFTEAFFGQGTRLTVV.

CDR3 DNA sequence: TGTGCCAGCAGTTTAGGCGGGGTACAAGAGACCCAGTACTTC. Translation gives CASSLGGVQETQYF. The V gene is TRBV28, the J gene TRBJ2-5; TRBD2 is a possible D gene (6 bases). Germline values: CDR1 MDHEN, CDR2 SYDVKM. Trimming removed 2 bases from V and 2 bases from J, with 9 bases in between. The CDR3 sequence is 14 residues long. Supplemented by reference TRBV28 and TRBJ2-5, the full variable domain reads DVKVTQSSRYLVKRTGEKVFLECVQDMDHENMFWYRQDPGLGLRLIYFSYDVKMKEKGDIPEGYSVSREKKERFSLILESASTNQTSMYLCASSLGGVQETQYFGPGTRLLVL.

The V and J genes are TRBV27 and TRBJ1-5; a possible D gene is TRBD1 (5 bases). This CDR3 has 15 residues. Trimming pared 0 bases from V and 4 bases from J, leaving 10 bases between. Germline loops: CDR1 MNHEY, CDR2 SMNVEV (reference sequence). The CDR3 reads CASSLSRRGNQPQHF. The CDR3 DNA reads as TGTGCCAGCAGTTTATCTAGGAGGGGAAATCAGCCCCAGCATTTT.

The chain uses TRBV20-1 and TRBJ2-7; the D gene is possibly TRBD1 (6 bases). CDR1 and CDR2 from the germline V gene are DFQATT and SNEGSKA (reference sequence). CDR3 length equals 16 residues. Trimming took off 3 bases at V and 5 bases at J, with 23 bases between the two ends. CDR3 loop: CSASRGKEVVVNEQYF. The CDR3 nucleotides read TGCAGTGCTAGTAGGGGGAAGGAGGTTGTGGTCAACGAGCAGTACTTC.

The chain joins TRBV27 to TRBJ1-2, with D uncertain. CDR1 MNHEY and CDR2 SMNVEV come from the germline V gene (reference sequence). The germline V and J ends were trimmed by 5 bases and 8 bases, with 18 bases remaining between them. The CDR3 is made up of 14 amino acids. The CDR3 DNA reads TGTGCCAGCAGTGCCACCGGGAACTCGGAGGGCTACACCTTC. Amino acids: CASSATGNSEGYTF.

The chain combines TRBV30 with TRBJ1-2, with D unresolved. V gave up 2 bases and J gave up 1 base, with 11 bases separating them. This CDR3 contains 14 residues. Germline values: CDR1 GTSNPN, CDR2 SVGIG (reference sequence). DNA for the CDR3: TGTGCCTGGAGTACAGCGGGATTTAACTATGGCTACACCTTC. It is translated as CAWSTAGFNYGYTF.

The sample holds one count of this clone. The V call is TRBV28, the J call TRBJ2-1; the match to TRBD2 covers 9 bases. The V gene end was trimmed by 5 bases and the J gene end by 7 bases; junction bases not matched to a gene: 6. Germline CDR1 MDHEN, CDR2 SYDVKM. The CDR3 totals 14 residues. The CDR3 sequence: CASSDSSGTNEQFF. The CDR3 DNA follows: TGTGCCAGCAGTGACTCTAGCGGGACAAATGAGCAGTTCTTC.

This clone appeared a single time. The chain uses TRBV6-5 and TRBJ1-1; D is unresolved. Trimming took 6 bases from V and 5 from J, leaving 19 bases between them. Germline V lookup: CDR1 MNHEY, CDR2 SVGAGI. The CDR3 runs to 15 residues. DNA of the CDR3: TGTGCCAGCAGCGTCGGTGGAGGGAGTGGGACTGAAGCTTTCTTT. Encoded protein: CASSVGGGSGTEAFF.

The chain uses TRBV7-8 and TRBJ1-5; D gene unclear. The CDR3 consists of 14 residues. The V gene's germline CDR1 is SGHVS and CDR2 FQNEAQ. The germline V and J ends were trimmed by 2 bases and 0 bases, with 5 bases remaining between them. CDR3 residues: CASSLKPSNQPQHF. In DNA, the CDR3 is TGTGCCAGCAGCTTAAAGCCTAGCAATCAGCCCCAGCATTTT. Based on the CDR3 plus reference TRBV7-8 and TRBJ1-5, the full variable domain is GAGVSQSPRYKVAKRGQDVALRCDPISGHVSLFWYQQALGQGPEFLTYFQNEAQLDKSGLPSDRFFAERPEGSVSTLKIQRTQQEDSAVYLCASSLKPSNQPQHFGDGTRLSIL.

V usage is TRBV5-1 and J usage is TRBJ2-5; 8 bases are shared with TRBD2. Trimming cost V 4 bases and J 7 bases; bases outside gene matches: 9. Germline V lookup: CDR1 SGHRS, CDR2 YFSETQ. The CDR3 totals 14 residues. CDR3 in amino acids: CASSPAGGAGTQYF. The CDR3 coding sequence is TGCGCCAGCAGCCCGGCGGGGGGCGCGGGGACCCAGTACTTC.

The J gene is TRBJ1-1, the V gene TRBV5-1, with 8 bases that match TRBD1. There are 16 residues in the CDR3. Germline trimming cut 2 bases from V and 2 bases from J; bases unmatched to any gene: 8. The V gene's germline CDR1 is SGHRS and CDR2 YFSETQ. CDR3 bases: TGCGCCAGCAGCTTTGGGGGGACAGGCCTAAACACTGAAGCTTTCTTT. Its protein is CASSFGGTGLNTEAFF. The variable domain in full, completed from reference TRBV5-1 and TRBJ1-1, reads KAGVTQTPRYLIKTRGQQVTLSCSPISGHRSVSWYQQTPGQGLQFLFEYFSETQRNKGNFPGRFSGRQFSNSRSEMNVSTLELGDSALYLCASSFGGTGLNTEAFFGQGTRLTVV.

This clone came up a few times. This sequence joins TRBV5-4 and TRBJ1-2; D might be TRBD1 (6 bases). CDR3 size: 15 residues. CDR1 is SGHNT, CDR2 YYREEE, per germline (reference sequence). The V gene lost 1 base and the J gene lost 2 bases, with 12 bases spanning the gap. CDR3 in amino acids: CASSLPGTGNYGYTF. DNA of the CDR3: TGTGCCAGCAGCTTGCCCGGCACAGGGAACTATGGCTACACCTTC.

This chain links TRBV18 with TRBJ2-7, with a tentative D call TRBD2 (5 bases). Germline CDR1 KGHSH, CDR2 LQKENI. V was clipped by 3 bases and J by 1 base, with 7 bases between them. The CDR3 covers 13 residues. The CDR3 here is CASSPPGSYEQYF. CDR3 coding DNA: TGTGCCAGCTCACCCCCGGGGTCCTACGAGCAGTACTTC. Together with reference TRBV18 and TRBJ2-7, the CDR3 gives the full variable domain: NAGVMQNPRHLVRRRGQEARLRCSPMKGHSHVYWYRQLPEEGLKFMVYLQKENIIDESGMPKERFSAEFPKEGPSILRIQQVVRGDSAAYFCASSPPGSYEQYFGPGTRLTVT.

There are a few counts of this clone. The V call is TRBV15, the J call TRBJ1-6, with D unclear. Between the trimmed V and J ends, which lost 5 bases and 0 bases, there was a span of 5 bases. Germline V gene data show CDR1 as LNHNV and CDR2 as YYDKDF (reference sequence). This CDR3 has 14 amino acids. The CDR3 coding sequence is TGTGCCACCAGCGGGAGCTCCTATAATTCACCCCTCCACTTT. Translating it yields CATSGSSYNSPLHF.

The chain combines TRBV19 with TRBJ2-3; 12 bases map to TRBD2. V was clipped by 5 bases and J by 1 base; unmatched bases: 7. The CDR3 loop spans 17 amino acids. CDR1 is LNHDA and CDR2 is SQIVND in the germline V gene (reference sequence). DNA for the CDR3: TGTGCCAGTAGTCCGCGACTAGCGGGAGACGGCACAGATACGCAGTATTTT. Its protein is CASSPRLAGDGTDTQYF.

V is TRBV7-2 and J is TRBJ2-1; 11 positions agree with TRBD2. The CDR3 consists of 15 residues. The germline CDR1 and CDR2 sequences are SGHTA and FQGNSA. The V gene end was trimmed by 1 base and the J gene end by 7 bases; junction bases not matched to a gene: 3. CDR3 nucleotide sequence: TGTGCCAGCAGCTTAGAACTAGCGGGAGTAAATGAGCAGTTCTTC. It yields the protein CASSLELAGVNEQFF.